The present T cell receptor beta chain was sequenced within a study of blood T cell repertoires in COVID-19. For the study at large: What the recovered Cohort 3 donors had was two negative PCRs, clearance, or symptom resolution. There were acute and convalescent COVID-19 samples, and they came from the United States, Italy and Spain. The analysed material was cDNA or gDNA that came from T cells, B-cell-depleted T cells, or PBMCs.

V was clipped by 6 bases and J by 0 bases; unmatched bases: 4. Looked up from germline, CDR1 is LGHDT and CDR2 is YNNKEL (reference sequence). CDR3 size: 15 residues. Which cohort a participant joined came from the clinical history participants gave. Profiled with immunoSEQ multiplex PCR; TCRdb holds only in-frame clones, not every one. The table records approximately 200,000 clones, around nine tenths of them present only once. The TCR was taken from a man aged 30 to 39 in a cohort exposed to, infected with or recovered from COVID-19 (not recorded which). Sequencing was done on a sample of PBMCs or T cells enriched from blood (not recorded which). This chain connects TRBV3-1 (or the pseudogene TRBV3-2) to TRBJ2-7, with TRBD2 matching over 11 bases. CDR3 in DNA: TGTGCCAGCAGGGGTGGACTAGCGGGCTCCTACGAGCAGTACTTC. Translating gives CASRGGLAGSYEQYF.